These 25 T cell receptor beta chains came from one sample sequenced in a study of blood T cell repertoires in COVID-19. Generated by immunoSEQ multiplex PCR, the TCRdb table keeps only in-frame clones and is missing some. The data hold about 150,000 clones, with roughly 93% observed a single time. Sequencing was done on a sample of peripheral blood. These receptors originate from a young man with COVID-19, enrolled during active disease.

The CDR3 DNA follows: TGTGCCAGCAGTTTAGGTCCGAGCGGGGAGCAGTTCTTC. Its protein product is CASSLGPSGEQFF. The chain carries TRBV27 and TRBJ2-1; possibly TRBD2 for D (6 bases). The germline V and J ends were trimmed by 2 bases and 10 bases, with 12 bases remaining between them. CDR3 size: 13 residues. Germline V gene data show CDR1 as MNHEY and CDR2 as SMNVEV (reference sequence).

The chain employs TRBV7-6 and TRBJ2-5; TRBD2 matches 11 bases. CDR1 is SGHVS and CDR2 is FNYEAQ in the germline V gene. V dropped 0 bases and J dropped 2; count of bases not matched to a gene: 11. CDR3 length: 19 amino acids. The CDR3 DNA follows: TGTGCCAGCAGCTTAGCGCTACCATTTAGCGGGAGGGTACAAGAGACCCAGTACTTC. It codes for CASSLALPFSGRVQETQYF.

This CDR3 reads CASSLPGTGAPYGYTF. The CDR3 DNA sequence: TGTGCCAGCAGCTTGCCAGGGACAGGGGCACCCTATGGCTACACCTTC. The gene calls are TRBV5-4 and TRBJ1-2; 10 bases match TRBD1. Germline lookup yields CDR1 SGHNT and CDR2 YYREEE (reference sequence). V trimming: 1 base; J trimming: 4 bases; junction bases outside the gene matches: 7. This CDR3 is built from 16 residues.

The chain recombines TRBV13 with TRBJ2-3; 11 nucleotides match TRBD1. Losses at the gene ends were 5 bases for V and 0 bases for J; bases not matched to a gene: 10. CDR1 is PRHDT and CDR2 is FYEKMQ in the germline V gene (reference sequence). This CDR3 has 18 residues. The CDR3 coding sequence is TGTGCCAGCAGCCCGGGACAGGGGGGACCACCTAGCACAGATACGCAGTATTTT. Its translation: CASSPGQGGPPSTDTQYF.

This sequence joins TRBV5-4 and TRBJ2-7; 11 nucleotides match TRBD1. The CDR3 length is 14 residues. J was trimmed by 10 bases and V by 2 bases; bases with no gene match: 8. Germline V lookup: CDR1 SGHNT, CDR2 YYREEE (reference sequence). The CDR3 DNA sequence: TGTGCCAGCAGCTTCGGGACAGGGGGGGATGATCAGTACTTC. It translates to CASSFGTGGDDQYF.

This rearrangement joins TRBV7-2 to TRBJ2-7; D is possibly TRBD2 (5 bases). Germline CDR1 SGHTA, CDR2 FQGNSA. V was shortened by 1 base and J by 0 bases, with 10 bases between the two germline ends. This CDR3 region has 15 residues. The CDR3 bases are TGTGCCAGCAGCTTAGTAGCGCGGAACTCCTACGAGCAGTACTTC. It is translated as CASSLVARNSYEQYF.

This CDR3 is CASSHPPPGHKNTGELFF. The CDR3 DNA reads as TGCGCCAGCAGCCACCCTCCCCCGGGACACAAGAACACCGGGGAGCTGTTTTTT. J is TRBJ2-2 and V is TRBV4-1; D might be TRBD1 (6 bases). The CDR3 loop spans 18 amino acids. CDR1 and CDR2 from the germline V gene are MGHRA and YSYEKL. Trimming removed 3 bases at V and 1 base at J, with 18 bases between.

The V and J genes are TRBV7-2 and TRBJ1-1; unclear D gene. Germline CDR1 reads SGHTA; CDR2 reads FQGNSA. Trimming pared 1 base from V and 0 bases from J, leaving 9 bases between. The length of the CDR3 is 15 residues. As DNA, the CDR3 is TGTGCCAGCAGCTTAGTAGGCGGTATGAACACTGAAGCTTTCTTT. This encodes CASSLVGGMNTEAFF.

The rearrangement uses TRBV11-2 and TRBJ2-5; D gene uncertain. The V end lost 1 base, the J end lost 2 bases, and 2 bases lay between the germline ends. The CDR3 covers 12 residues. Germline V lookup: CDR1 SGHAT, CDR2 FQNNGV. CDR3 sequence reads: CASSLAQETQYF. CDR3 coding DNA: TGTGCCAGCAGCTTAGCTCAAGAGACCCAGTACTTC.

The chain uses TRBV15 and TRBJ2-7, with 8 positions matching TRBD1. V was clipped by 1 base and J by 2 bases; unmatched bases: 4. The V gene's germline CDR1 is LNHNV and CDR2 YYDKDF (reference sequence). The CDR3 is 15 amino acids. CDR3 in DNA: TGTGCCACCAGCAGAGGGACAGGGAGGACCTACGAGCAGTACTTC. Residues: CATSRGTGRTYEQYF.

The gene calls are TRBV30 and TRBJ2-7; 7 nucleotides align to TRBD2. J lost 2 bases, V lost 8 bases, and 15 bases had no gene match. Looked up from germline, CDR1 is GTSNPN and CDR2 is SVGIG (reference sequence). CDR3 length: 15 residues. The CDR3 nucleotides are TGTGCCACGTCGGGACCTAGAGCGGGAACCTACGAGCAGTACTTC. It codes for CATSGPRAGTYEQYF.

This clone was observed a handful of times. The genes are TRBV6-5 and TRBJ1-6; D unresolved. The V end was cut by 6 bases, the J end by 1 base, with 7 bases between. The CDR3 is 14 residues long. Germline CDR1 is MNHEY and CDR2 is SVGAGI. The CDR3 here is CASRRESYNSPLHF. The CDR3 DNA reads TGTGCCAGCAGGAGGGAATCCTATAATTCACCCCTCCACTTT.

V usage is TRBV7-9 and J usage is TRBJ1-2, with 7 positions matching TRBD1. Trimming cost V 5 bases and J 1 base; bases outside gene matches: 16. CDR3 length equals 18 residues. Germline values: CDR1 SEHNR, CDR2 FQNEAQ (reference sequence). The CDR3 sequence is CASSRMFQGDTDNYGYTF. The CDR3 nucleotides read TGTGCCAGCAGCCGAATGTTTCAGGGGGATACCGATAACTATGGCTACACCTTC.

This chain links TRBV30 with TRBJ1-4; no firm D call. Trimming cost V 0 bases and J 2 bases, with 16 bases left between them. The CDR3 contains 17 residues. In germline, CDR1 is GTSNPN, CDR2 SVGIG (reference sequence). CDR3 in amino acids: CAWSVAPRSSTNEKLFF. The CDR3 nucleotides read TGTGCCTGGAGTGTCGCCCCCAGAAGTTCCACTAATGAAAAACTGTTTTTT.

The genes are TRBV30 and TRBJ1-2; TRBD1 might be the D (6 bases). This CDR3 is 12 amino acids long. The germline gives CDR1 GTSNPN, CDR2 SVGIG (reference sequence). V lost 4 bases, J lost 7 bases, and 13 bases lay in between. CDR3 residues: CAWTSTGLGYTF. CDR3 sequence (DNA): TGTGCCTGGACTTCAACAGGGCTTGGCTACACCTTC.

CDR3 residues: CANHPLAGVETQYF. CDR3 sequence (DNA): TGTGCCAACCACCCCCTAGCGGGAGTAGAGACCCAGTACTTC. The chain couples TRBV2 to TRBJ2-5; TRBD2 matches 10 bases. After removal of 10 bases from V and 4 bases from J, the junction contained 9 bases not matched to a gene. The germline CDR1 and CDR2 sequences are SNHLY and FYNNEI. The CDR3 length is 14 residues.

The gene calls are TRBV9 and TRBJ1-4, with TRBD1 matching 8 bases. This CDR3 is built from 13 residues. V trimming: 4 bases; J trimming: 9 bases; junction bases outside the gene matches: 5. Germline CDR1 SGDLS, CDR2 YYNGEE. Written as DNA, the CDR3 is TGTGCCAGCAGCCCCCGGACAGGGAAAAAACTGTTTTTT. As protein: CASSPRTGKKLFF.

The V and J genes are TRBV7-3 and TRBJ2-5; TRBD2 is a possible D gene (6 bases). Germline V CDR1 and CDR2: SGHTA, FQGTGA. Trimming pared 4 bases from V and 5 bases from J, leaving 11 bases between. This CDR3 region has 13 residues. The CDR3 reads CASSWGLGETQYF. As DNA, the CDR3 is TGTGCCAGCAGCTGGGGACTGGGGGAGACCCAGTACTTC.

This chain uses TRBV19 with TRBJ2-7; tentative D call: TRBD2 (6 bases). CDR3 length: 14 residues. CDR1 is LNHDA, CDR2 SQIVND, per germline (reference sequence). The germline V and J ends were trimmed by 6 bases and 6 bases, with 18 bases remaining between them. The CDR3 reads CASRRGSEGREQYF. The CDR3 nucleotides are TGTGCCAGTAGACGGGGGAGTGAGGGCCGCGAGCAGTACTTC.

Turning to this clone: At one boundary the junction diverges from the germline segment, which might be a read error. This chain links TRBV2 with TRBJ1-4; D possibly corresponds to TRBD1 (6 bases). Per germline, CDR1 SNHLY and CDR2 FYNNEI. The CDR3 totals 15 residues. In nucleotides, the CDR3 is TGTGCCAGCAGTAATAAGCAGGGGTTTAATGAAAAACTGCTTTTT. Amino acid sequence: CASSNKQGFNEKLLF. The full variable domain, completed using reference TRBV2 and TRBJ1-4, is EPEVTQTPSHQVTQMGQEVILRCVPISNHLYFYWYRQILGQKVEFLVSFYNNEISEKSEIFDDQFSVERPDGSNFTLKIRSTKLEDSAMYFCASSNKQGFNEKLLFGSGTQLSVL.

The chain has TRBV11-2 and TRBJ2-7; 8 positions agree with TRBD2. The V gene's germline CDR1 is SGHAT and CDR2 FQNNGV. This CDR3 contains 16 residues. J lost 3 bases, V lost 5 bases, and 12 bases had no gene match. Written as DNA, the CDR3 is TGTGCCAGCAGCCCCGACGGGGGGGCTAGCCTCTACGAGCAGTACTTC. Its protein product is CASSPDGGASLYEQYF.

The genes are TRBV28 and TRBJ1-5; D perhaps matches TRBD1 (5 bases). Looked up from germline, CDR1 is MDHEN and CDR2 is SYDVKM. Deletions cut 4 bases from V and 3 bases from J, with 19 bases between. This CDR3 has 17 amino acids. In DNA form, the CDR3 reads TGTGCCAGCAGTTACTCTAACAGGTTCTCTTCCAATCAGCCCCAGCATTTT. Protein sequence: CASSYSNRFSSNQPQHF.

The CDR3 DNA sequence: TGTGCCAGCTCACCGTCTAGAGCAGCCTCAACAACAGATACGCAGTATTTT. It yields the protein CASSPSRAASTTDTQYF. This chain links TRBV18 with TRBJ2-3; D is uncertain. Germline V CDR1 and CDR2: KGHSH, LQKENI. Trimming took off 3 bases at V and 3 bases at J, with 19 bases between the two ends. This CDR3 has 17 amino acids.

V and J are TRBV19 and TRBJ1-2; TRBD1 aligns across 7 bases. From germline, CDR1 is LNHDA and CDR2 SQIVND (reference sequence). This CDR3 comprises 13 residues. The V and J ends lost 1 base and 8 bases, in that order; junction bases with no gene match: 4. CDR3 nucleotide sequence: TGTGCCAGTAGTATAGTGAGGGGGCAAGGCTACACCTTC. It encodes CASSIVRGQGYTF.

This clone was recorded once. The V call is TRBV18, the J call TRBJ1-2; a weak D match, TRBD1 (6 bases). This CDR3 comprises 12 residues. V was pared by 5 bases and J by 4 bases, with 8 bases between. Germline values: CDR1 KGHSH, CDR2 LQKENI. The CDR3 DNA reads as TGTGCCAGCTCATTGGGGGCCTATGGCTACACCTTC. It specifies CASSLGAYGYTF.